This entry describes one T cell receptor beta chain. Its antigen is not known. PCR employed 60 Vbeta and 13 Jbeta primers. Original processing notes: A follow-up analysis tallied about 80 million unique TCR beta chains, roughly 11 million shared. Here immunoSEQ multiplex PCR was the method, and the copy in TCRdb shows in-frame clones only, minus some. V and J calls and clone size follow that table, whereas D and trimming were derived from the DNA. This table holds 100,000 to 120,000 clones, around 88% found once. All the people who gave samples were healthy bone marrow donors. This record belongs to a study of cytomegalovirus exposure and HLA in healthy donors. Study results and limitations: Presence/absence analysis assumed near-uniform sequencing depth across donors. A later analysis found TCR association rates differed by HLA locus, highest for DRB1 and lowest for HLA-C.

V was pared by 4 bases and J by 1 base, with 4 bases of the junction left unmatched. The CDR3 length is 15 residues. Germline loops: CDR1 SGDLS, CDR2 YYNGEE. The chain couples TRBV9 to TRBJ1-4; 7 nucleotides align to TRBD1. The sample taken for sequencing was PBMCs. The receptor was isolated from a man aged 40-55 years in good health and CMV-seronegative. In DNA, the CDR3 is TGTGCCAGCAGCCCACGACAGGGAACTAATGAAAAACTGTTTTTT. It encodes CASSPRQGTNEKLFF.